The T cell receptor (beta chain) described here comes from a study of identical twins. General study results and limits: Excess twin sharing in beta out-of-frame sequences was weaker. Carriage of fewer insertions was seen in abundant cord blood beta clonotypes, whereas memory repertoires showed none.

There were only healthy Caucasians among the donors. A universal primer site was created by template switching, with the cDNA bearing unique molecular identifiers. TCRdb passed the 5' RACE reads through MiXCR, listing each CDR3 protein once. The sample comprises around 140,000 distinct CDR3 sequences, approximately 4% of which are singletons, and roughly 8% rests with the top ten. This clonotype was observed at least ten times. Its antigen is still unknown. The germline CDR1 and CDR2 sequences are MGHDK and SYGVNS. There are 13 residues in the CDR3. The V end lost 2 bases, the J end lost 10 bases, and 11 bases lay between the germline ends.

The TCR sequence derives from a young man in good health. The sequenced sample consisted of memory T cells sorted from blood. The rearrangement uses TRBV25-1 and TRBJ1-4, with D possibly matching TRBD1 (5 bases). The CDR3, as DNA: TGTGCCAGCAGTGAACAGGGAATGCGAAAACTGTTTTTT. It encodes CASSEQGMRKLFF.